This TCR beta chain was sequenced in a study of blood T cell repertoires in COVID-19. Overall study: Acute and convalescent COVID-19 specimens originated in the United States, Italy and Spain.

Data came from immunoSEQ multiplex PCR; TCRdb stores just in-frame clones and leaves some out. The repertoire consists of 150,000 to 250,000 clones, with approximately 84% occurring once and the leading ten covering roughly 6.9%. The V gene's germline CDR1 is MNHEY and CDR2 SMNVEV (reference sequence). The CDR3 loop spans 15 amino acids. The V and J ends lost 6 bases and 6 bases, in that order; junction bases with no gene match: 9. Participants spanned ages about 18 to 100 years and resided in 20 to 30 US areas. Cohorts were based on clinical histories the participants reported. The sample comprised PBMCs or T cells enriched from blood (not recorded which). This sequence originates from a man aged 35-49 years who had recovered from COVID-19. The chain has TRBV27 and TRBJ2-7, with 12 bases identical to TRBD1. The chain's CDR3 is CASRDAGQGAFEQYF. The CDR3 nucleotides are TGTGCCAGCAGGGATGCGGGACAGGGGGCGTTCGAGCAGTACTTC.